The clone carrying this TCR beta chain occurred a few times. Authors' analysis steps: Amplification of reference gene primers was used by the study to estimate nucleated cell counts. Profiling relied on immunoSEQ multiplex PCR, and the TCRdb table lists in-frame clones only, not all of them. Clone size and the V and J calls come from that table; the DNA yielded D and trimming. The sample lists 78,000 or so clones, roughly four fifths occurring once. This record belongs to a study of blood T cell repertoires in COVID-19. The wider study: Both acute and convalescent COVID-19 samples were obtained from the United States, Italy and Spain. The analysed material was cDNA or gDNA that came from T cells, B-cell-depleted T cells, or PBMCs.

Germline CDR1 is SGHTA and CDR2 is FQGNSA. The CDR3 loop spans 14 amino acids. V lost 4 bases and J lost 6, with 15 bases in between. The sequence was collected from an older woman with acute or convalescent COVID-19. The sequenced sample was peripheral blood. V and J are TRBV7-2 and TRBJ1-2; no clear D. The CDR3 region is CASSSEGGWDGYTF. CDR3 coding DNA: TGTGCCAGCAGCTCCGAGGGAGGGTGGGATGGCTACACCTTC.